These 26 T cell receptor beta chains originate from one sample sequenced in a study of T cells in Graves' hyperthyroidism and ophthalmopathy. RNA transcripts served as the template for amplifying TCR beta CDR3 regions. HTBI primers drove first-round RT-PCR of the TCR CDR3. TCRdb re-called the multiplex PCR reads through MiXCR, storing one row per CDR3 protein. This table holds around 250,000 distinct CDR3 sequences, approximately 25% found once. The sample taken for sequencing was blood. These receptors all stem from a woman in her forties with Graves' ophthalmopathy.

This clonotype came up many times. V usage is TRBV4-2 and J usage is TRBJ2-2, with TRBD2 matching 11 bases. Looked up from germline, CDR1 is LGHNA and CDR2 is YNFKEQ. V trimming: 0 bases; J trimming: 3 bases; junction bases outside the gene matches: 6. The CDR3 totals 18 residues. The CDR3 is CASSQDARGLADTGELFF. CDR3 bases: TGTGCCAGCAGCCAAGACGCCAGGGGACTAGCGGACACCGGGGAGCTGTTTTTT.

This clonotype was detected a few times. The rearrangement uses TRBV5-6 and TRBJ1-2, with 12 bases fitting TRBD1. CDR1 and CDR2 from the germline V gene are SGHDT and YYEEEE. The length of the CDR3 is 18 residues. The V segment lost 4 bases and the J segment 5 bases; nucleotides outside the gene matches: 15. The CDR3 sequence is CASSPGTRDRGLLYGYTF. The DNA of the CDR3 is TGTGCCAGCAGCCCCGGCACCCGGGACAGGGGGCTTTTGTATGGCTACACCTTC.

This clonotype has ten or more counts. J is TRBJ2-7 and V is TRBV27, with 10 nucleotides matching TRBD1. V shed 9 bases and J 3 bases; nucleotides not matched to a gene: 5. The germline CDR1 and CDR2 sequences are MNHEY and SMNVEV (reference sequence). CDR3 length equals 13 residues. The DNA of the CDR3 is TGTGCCAGGAGTAGGACAGGGGGCTACGAGCAGTACTTC. Its translation: CARSRTGGYEQYF.

This clonotype appeared a single time. The CDR3 here is CAWIKGQETQYF. Written as DNA, the CDR3 is TGTGCCTGGATTAAGGGACAAGAGACCCAGTACTTC. V and J are TRBV30 and TRBJ2-5; D not resolved. The CDR3 is 12 amino acids. V was shortened by 4 bases and J by 2 bases, with 8 bases between the two germline ends. Germline CDR1 and CDR2: GTSNPN and SVGIG (reference sequence).

This clonotype has a handful of counts. One end of the junction varies from germline; a read error may be responsible. The rearrangement joins TRBV28 to TRBJ2-2; either TRBD1 or TRBD2 may supply D (5 bases each). CDR3 length: 16 residues. Per the germline V gene, CDR1 is MDHEN and CDR2 is SYDVKM. CDR3: CASSPMRGYYTRELFF. The DNA for the CDR3 is TGTGCCAGCAGCCCGATGAGGGGATATTACACCCGGGAGCTGTTTTTT.

This clonotype was detected ten times or more. The chain links TRBV15 to TRBJ2-2; D remains unclear. CDR1 is LNHNV, CDR2 YYDKDF, per germline (reference sequence). Trimming shortened V by 3 bases and J by 6 bases, and 14 bases separated the two germline ends. The CDR3 contains 15 residues. The CDR3 nucleotides are TGTGCCACCAGCAGTTCGGACCAGTCCCCCGGGGAGCTGTTTTTT. It is translated as CATSSSDQSPGELFF.

The chain recombines TRBV29-1 with TRBJ2-7, with 9 bases that match TRBD1. Trimming took 5 bases from V and 1 from J; bases not matched to a gene: 6. The CDR3 covers 14 residues. Germline CDR1 and CDR2: SQVTM and ANQGSEA. Written as DNA, the CDR3 is TGCAGCGTTTCCCGGGACAGGGTATCCTACGAGCAGTACTTC. Protein sequence: CSVSRDRVSYEQYF.

This clonotype was detected ten times or more. This chain links TRBV28 with TRBJ2-7; D gene unclear. Trimming removed 6 bases from V and 3 bases from J, with 15 bases in between. The CDR3 is 14 amino acids. Germline CDR1 and CDR2: MDHEN and SYDVKM. Written as DNA, the CDR3 is TGTGCCAGCAGCTCAACACCGGCCCACTACGAGCAGTACTTC. Amino acids: CASSSTPAHYEQYF.

With regard to this clonotype: This could be a read error, since a much larger clone is one nucleotide away. This is likely a read error, given that the CDR3 carries no conserved phenylalanine or tryptophan at its end. The chain combines TRBV2 with TRBJ2-7; D possibly uses TRBD1 or TRBD2 (5 bases each). The CDR3 sequence is 13 residues long. V was cut by 7 bases and J by 0 bases, with 10 bases left in between. Looked up from germline, CDR1 is SNHLY and CDR2 is FYNNEI. DNA for the CDR3: TGTGCCAGCAATACGGGACCCTCCTACGAGCAGTACATC. Protein product: CASNTGPSYEQYI.

The table lists this clonotype with many counts. In nucleotides, the CDR3 is TGCAGTGCTAGAGCCCTAGCTGAGGCCTACGAGCAGTACTTC. Translation: CSARALAEAYEQYF. The rearrangement uses TRBV20-1 and TRBJ2-7, with D maybe TRBD2 (5 bases). The germline V and J ends were trimmed by 1 base and 2 bases, with 12 bases remaining between them. Germline CDR1 DFQATT, CDR2 SNEGSKA (reference sequence). This CDR3 is 14 amino acids long.

The table lists this clonotype with many counts. The chain combines TRBV20-1 with TRBJ2-5, with D possibly being TRBD1 (6 bases). Germline-derived CDR1 and CDR2 are DFQATT and SNEGSKA (reference sequence). This CDR3 is built from 14 residues. The V end lost 3 bases, the J end lost 4 bases, and 15 bases lay between the germline ends. As DNA, the CDR3 is TGCAGTGCTAGTATCTTTGTAGGGGGAGAGACCCAGTACTTC. This encodes CSASIFVGGETQYF.

This clonotype showed up many times. This chain uses TRBV20-1 with TRBJ2-4; 8 bases map to TRBD2. This CDR3 has 16 residues. CDR1 is DFQATT and CDR2 is SNEGSKA in the germline V gene (reference sequence). V trimming: 1 base; J trimming: 0 bases; junction bases outside the gene matches: 5. In DNA, the CDR3 is TGCAGTGCTAGAGGTCCAGCGGGAGTAGCCAAAAACATTCAGTACTTC. Protein product: CSARGPAGVAKNIQYF.

This clonotype was seen repeatedly, ten times or more. The CDR3: CASSSTSGSRAETQYF. Here the CDR3 DNA reads TGCGCCAGCAGCTCTACTAGCGGGAGTCGGGCAGAGACCCAGTACTTC. The chain carries TRBV4-1 and TRBJ2-5; 11 bases agree with TRBD2. The CDR3 has 16 residues. CDR1 is MGHRA, CDR2 YSYEKL, per germline. V gave up 5 bases and J gave up 4 bases; unmatched junction bases: 9.

This clonotype showed up many times. The V and J genes are TRBV2 and TRBJ2-4; 8 nucleotides align to TRBD1. CDR3 size: 16 residues. V lost 2 bases and J lost 8; bases outside the gene matches: 11. CDR1 is SNHLY, CDR2 FYNNEI, per germline. In DNA form, the CDR3 reads TGTGCCAGCAGTGAATGGGGGCAGGGGGCAAGGGACATTCAGTACTTC. Translating it yields CASSEWGQGARDIQYF.

This clonotype was counted at least ten times. The chain employs TRBV18 and TRBJ2-5; TRBD2 is a possible D gene (5 bases). V was shortened by 3 bases and J by 2 bases, with 7 bases between the two germline ends. There are 13 residues in the CDR3. Germline CDR1 and CDR2: KGHSH and LQKENI. CDR3 nucleotide sequence: TGTGCCAGCTCACCCCGGGAACAAGAGACCCAGTACTTC. Its translation: CASSPREQETQYF. The complete variable domain, with remaining parts taken from reference TRBV18 and TRBJ2-5, reads NAGVMQNPRHLVRRRGQEARLRCSPMKGHSHVYWYRQLPEEGLKFMVYLQKENIIDESGMPKERFSAEFPKEGPSILRIQQVVRGDSAAYFCASSPREQETQYFGPGTRLLVL.

Many counts were recorded for this clonotype. The chain joins TRBV28 to TRBJ2-7; tentative D call: TRBD2 (6 bases). V was cut by 4 bases and J by 3 bases, with 13 bases left in between. The CDR3 totals 14 residues. CDR1 is MDHEN and CDR2 is SYDVKM in the germline V gene. The CDR3 bases are TGTGCCAGCAGTTCGCCGGGACTCCGCTACGAGCAGTACTTC. Translated: CASSSPGLRYEQYF.

This clonotype was observed many times. V is TRBV6-5 and J is TRBJ1-5, with D uncertain. The CDR3 runs 15 residues. Trimming pared 0 bases from V and 5 bases from J, leaving 11 bases between. Per the germline V gene, CDR1 is MNHEY and CDR2 is SVGAGI. The DNA for the CDR3 is TGTGCCAGCAGTTACTCGAGTTGGGCGGATCAGCCCCAGCATTTT. Translated, it gives CASSYSSWADQPQHF.

This clonotype was observed many times. J is TRBJ2-7 and V is TRBV7-2, with TRBD1 matching over 7 bases. In germline, CDR1 is SGHTA, CDR2 FQGNSA. The V and J ends lost 6 bases and 4 bases, in that order; junction bases with no gene match: 9. The CDR3 spans 14 residues. CDR3 region: CASSLLGGGYEQYF. DNA for the CDR3: TGTGCCAGCAGTTTATTAGGGGGCGGGTACGAGCAGTACTTC. The full variable domain, with the rest looked up from reference TRBV7-2 and TRBJ2-7, is GAGVSQSPSNKVTEKGKDVELRCDPISGHTALYWYRQSLGQGLEFLIYFQGNSAPDKSGLPSDRFSAERTGGSVSTLTIQRTQQEDSAVYLCASSLLGGGYEQYFGPGTRLTVT.

This clonotype was counted ten times or more. V is TRBV5-8 and J is TRBJ1-2, with unresolved D. The CDR3 runs 14 residues. CDR1 is SGHTS, CDR2 YDEGEE, per germline. Trimming removed 2 bases from V and 2 bases from J, with 10 bases in between. CDR3 in DNA: TGTGCCAGCAGCTTCCTACAGACAAACTATGGCTACACCTTC. This sequence encodes CASSFLQTNYGYTF.

This clonotype was counted ten times or more. The CDR3 here is CASSFPDREGTGELFF. The DNA for the CDR3 is TGTGCCAGCAGCTTCCCGGACAGGGAAGGGACCGGGGAGCTGTTTTTT. The chain joins TRBV7-8 to TRBJ2-2; 8 positions match TRBD1. This CDR3 has 16 amino acids. Looked up from germline, CDR1 is SGHVS and CDR2 is FQNEAQ. J lost 5 bases, V lost 3 bases, and 8 bases had no gene match.

This clonotype was seen at least ten times. V gene TRBV4-1 combines with J gene TRBJ1-5; 9 positions agree with TRBD1. There are 14 residues in the CDR3. Germline V gene lookup returns CDR1 MGHRA and CDR2 YSYEKL. Trimming at V came to 3 bases and at J to 7 bases, leaving 4 bases not matched to a gene. CDR3 in amino acids: CASSHPTGGQPQHF. In DNA form, the CDR3 reads TGCGCCAGCAGCCATCCTACAGGGGGCCAGCCCCAGCATTTT.

Many counts were recorded for this clonotype. The chain carries TRBV28 and TRBJ1-5; 11 bases line up with TRBD1. V shed 7 bases and J 9 bases; nucleotides not matched to a gene: 8. CDR1 and CDR2 from the germline V gene are MDHEN and SYDVKM. CDR3 length: 14 amino acids. The CDR3 nucleotides read TGTGCCAGCACTGGACAGGGGGCTTTGGGGCCCCAGCATTTT. Protein sequence: CASTGQGALGPQHF.

The gene calls are TRBV6-1 and TRBJ1-1, with TRBD1 matching over 9 bases. CDR1 is MNHNS and CDR2 is SASEGT in the germline V gene. V lost 4 bases, J lost 2 bases, and 5 bases stayed unmatched. CDR3 length equals 15 residues. The CDR3 DNA is TGTGCCAGCAGTGCAAAGACAGGGGGAAACACTGAAGCTTTCTTT. It encodes CASSAKTGGNTEAFF.

This clonotype was seen ten or more times. This chain links TRBV19 with TRBJ2-2; D might be TRBD2 (6 bases). The CDR3 runs 15 residues. V lost 6 bases and J 8 bases, leaving 19 bases between the germline ends. Germline CDR1 reads LNHDA; CDR2 reads SQIVND (reference sequence). CDR3 bases: TGTGCCAGTAGCCCCGGACTAAGCATTATAGGGGAGCTGTTTTTT. Translating it yields CASSPGLSIIGELFF.

This clonotype came up many times. One end of the junction does not line up with germline, which may come from a read error. The chain combines TRBV12-3 or TRBV12-4 with TRBJ2-5; D gene uncertain. CDR3 size: 14 residues. This CDR3 reads CASSYGPNQEAQYF. The CDR3 nucleotides are TGTGCCAGCAGTTACGGACCCAACCAAGAGGCCCAGTACTTC.

The sample holds many counts of this clonotype. The chain combines TRBV3-1 with TRBJ2-7, with TRBD2 matching over 13 bases. Germline-derived CDR1 and CDR2 are LGHDT and YNNKEL (reference sequence). The CDR3 length is 16 residues. The V gene end was trimmed by 3 bases and the J gene end by 3 bases; junction bases not matched to a gene: 5. Here the CDR3 reads CASSHVTSGRLYEQYF. The CDR3 region has the DNA TGTGCCAGCAGCCATGTGACTAGCGGGAGGCTCTACGAGCAGTACTTC.